The T cell receptor beta chain under discussion was sequenced for a study of post-analysis software for immune sequencing data (dated by TCRdb to 2014 to 2015). Regarding the study in general: Disease courses on record covered relapsing-remitting, secondary progressive and progressive-relapsing multiple sclerosis, though some patients had no subtype annotation. A subset of samples was prepared in parallel using single-end sample barcoding, then pooled and co-amplified after Illumina adapter ligation. Patient repertoires were compared against roughly 12 previously published healthy control repertoires from donors aged about 6 to 28 years. General findings and caveats noted by the study authors: Strong co-clustering of samples prepared in the same batch was shown by direct clustering with F measure, prompting a batch-effect correction. Significantly lower normalized Chao1 diversity was found in multiple sclerosis patients than in controls, suggesting substantial peripheral T-cell clonal expansion. The multiple sclerosis patient group was slightly younger than the control group.

To demonstrate the VDJtools post-analysis software, the study profiled TCR beta repertoires from the peripheral blood of about a dozen young patients with multiple sclerosis. The multiple sclerosis patients were children and adolescents between roughly 6 and 17 years of age. Remarks on this clonotype: Its recognized antigen is unknown. No much larger clone exists at a distance of one base, and base qualities are not known.

Library creation used PCR. Sequencing was performed on an Illumina HiSeq 2500. To reduce PCR and sequencing biases, unique molecular identifiers were built into the TCR beta cDNA libraries. Every 1 to 10 million input T cells yielded roughly 500,000 cDNA molecules, meaning each molecule approximated one T cell. The patient libraries were prepared and sequenced with the same protocol used for the earlier healthy control dataset. Samples belonging to the same batch were prepared together, multiplexed and sequenced on a shared HiSeq lane. The paper's processing steps were these. Raw barcoded reads were processed with MIGEC, and single-read molecular identifier groups were discarded before consensus assembly and CDR3 extraction. Clonotype tables were post-analysed with VDJtools, and diversity was normalized by down-sampling all datasets to the smallest sample size. In repertoire overlap clustering, CDR3 amino acid sequences, but not nucleotide sequences, were matched to correct batch-related cross-sample contamination. TCRdb redid the processing of the public reads, applying fastp at Q25 and MiXCR, and retained in-frame beta chains. For every CDR3 protein sequence, its rows merge into one entry that carries the most common genes and DNA. Here the V and J calls rest on TCRdb's processing, not on the authors' analysis. The sample includes hundreds of thousands of distinct CDR3 sequences, with 44% observed a single time. More than 1.5% of the sample rests with the top ten.

The sample taken for sequencing was blood. This receptor was identified in a girl aged 10 to 17 with multiple sclerosis.

CDR3 loop: CASSLESVIYEQYF. The nucleotide sequence reads TGCGCCAGCAGCTTGGAATCCGTCATCTACGAGCAGTACTTC. In this chain, TRBV5-1 is recombined with TRBJ2-7, with no reliable assignment of the D segment. The CDR3 has 14 amino acids, counting the end cysteine and phenylalanine. Only the CDR3 part of the read is kept: 42 bases, read in frame from the first base. The V end loses 0 bases and the J end loses 3 bases, and a stretch of 10 bases separates them. The germline V gene gives CDR1 as SGHRS and CDR2 as YFSETQ.